This T cell receptor beta chain came from a study of T cell responses to AZD1222 COVID-19 vaccine. TCRdb's copy holds only in-frame clones and misses some; the assay was immunoSEQ multiplex PCR. The sample consists of some 150,000 clones, 88% of them appearing once. To note about this clone: What it binds is not known.

Study-wide points: Among AZD1222 vaccinees, only six were seropositive at baseline. Spike-specific TCR breadth and depth rose after two AZD1222 doses. Clonal diversity was possibly underestimated, and white British individuals and females predominated among donors. In the spike-specific TCR repertoire, nearly half reportedly target unmutated variant regions.

The V and J ends lost 0 bases and 6 bases respectively, with 11 bases between them. The CDR3 length is 15 residues. Germline V gene sequence: CDR1 MNHEY, CDR2 SVGAGI. The TCR comes from an adult who received the AZD1222 COVID-19 vaccine. The rearrangement uses TRBV6-5 and TRBJ2-2, with D hard to call. The input for sequencing was peripheral blood, taken 28 days after the second AZD1222 dose. Here the CDR3 reads CASSYSKGTAGELFF. The CDR3 region has the DNA TGTGCCAGCAGTTACTCGAAGGGTACCGCCGGGGAGCTGTTTTTT.